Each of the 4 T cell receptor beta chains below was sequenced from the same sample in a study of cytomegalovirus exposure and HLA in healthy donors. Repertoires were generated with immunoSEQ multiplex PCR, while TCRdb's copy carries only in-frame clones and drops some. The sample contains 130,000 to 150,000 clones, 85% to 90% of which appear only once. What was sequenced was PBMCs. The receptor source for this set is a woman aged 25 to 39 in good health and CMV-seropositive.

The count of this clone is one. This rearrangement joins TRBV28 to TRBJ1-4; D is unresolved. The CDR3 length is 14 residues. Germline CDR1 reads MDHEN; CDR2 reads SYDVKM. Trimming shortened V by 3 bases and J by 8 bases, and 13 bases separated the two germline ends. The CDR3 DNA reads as TGTGCCAGCAGTTTCCCCGGGGATTTCGAAAAACTGTTTTTT. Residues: CASSFPGDFEKLFF.

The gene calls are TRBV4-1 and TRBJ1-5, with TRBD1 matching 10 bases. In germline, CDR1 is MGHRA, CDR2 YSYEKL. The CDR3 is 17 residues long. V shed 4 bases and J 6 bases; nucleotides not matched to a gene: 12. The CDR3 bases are TGCGCCAGCAGCCCCTCCCGGACAGGGGGGGGTGGTCAGCCCCAGCATTTT. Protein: CASSPSRTGGGGQPQHF.

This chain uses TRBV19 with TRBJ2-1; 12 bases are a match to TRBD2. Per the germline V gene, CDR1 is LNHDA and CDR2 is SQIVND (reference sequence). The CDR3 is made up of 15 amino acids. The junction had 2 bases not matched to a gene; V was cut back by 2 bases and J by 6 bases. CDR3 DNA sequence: TGTGCCAGTAGTATAACTAGCGGGGGGCCCAATGAGCAGTTCTTC. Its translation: CASSITSGGPNEQFF.

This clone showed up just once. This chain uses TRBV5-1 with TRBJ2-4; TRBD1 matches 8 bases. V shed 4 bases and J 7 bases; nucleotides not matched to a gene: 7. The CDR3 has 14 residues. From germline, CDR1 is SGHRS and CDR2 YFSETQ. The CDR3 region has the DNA TGCGCCAGCAGCCTGGGACAGGAGTGGAACATTCAGTACTTC. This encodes CASSLGQEWNIQYF.